The rows below give T cell receptor beta chains drawn from one sample of a study of T-cell reconstitution after alpha-beta-depleted transplantation in children. TCRdb reprocessed the PCR reads with MiXCR, giving one entry per CDR3 protein. The sample includes hundreds of thousands of distinct CDR3 sequences, roughly 15% of them seen just once. The sample here was PBMCs from the stem cell graft donor, taken from the stem cell graft. These receptors were obtained from a human donor who donated a stem cell graft to a child with acute myeloid leukemia. The CDR3 runs from the conserved cysteine through the conserved F or W. D genes are given only for firm matches. Clone size appears in some rows only: once, few, many, or a class for an expanded clone.

cdr3_nt: TGTGCCAGCAGTTACTCGAAAGCGACAGATACGCAGTATTTT
cdr3_aa: CASSYSKATDTQYF
j_call: TRBJ2-3
v_call: TRBV6-2/TRBV6-3
d_call: -
clone_size: -

cdr3_nt: TGTGCCAGCAGCTACCCGCGGGTGACCCAAGAGACCCAGTACTTC
cdr3_aa: CASSYPRVTQETQYF
j_call: TRBJ2-5
v_call: TRBV7-8
d_call: -
clone_size: few

cdr3_nt: TGCAGTGCTAGAGACGGGACTAGCGGGGGGGCATGGGGAGAGACCCAGTACTTC
cdr3_aa: CSARDGTSGGAWGETQYF
j_call: TRBJ2-5
v_call: TRBV20-1
d_call: TRBD2
clone_size: -

cdr3_nt: TGTGCCAGCAGTTACTCGGGCGTGAATCAGCCCCAGCATTTT
cdr3_aa: CASSYSGVNQPQHF
j_call: TRBJ1-5
v_call: TRBV6-5
d_call: -
clone_size: few

cdr3_nt: TGTGCCAGCAGTAATACGAACACCGGGGAGCTGTTTTTT
cdr3_aa: CASSNTNTGELFF
j_call: TRBJ2-2
v_call: TRBV12-3/TRBV12-4
d_call: -
clone_size: -

cdr3_nt: TGCAGTGCTCGACCCAGCAATCAGCCCCAGCATTTT
cdr3_aa: CSARPSNQPQHF
j_call: TRBJ1-5
v_call: TRBV20-1
d_call: -
clone_size: -

cdr3_nt: TGTGCCAGCAGCCCTGGCCGAGAACGTCAGCCCCAGCATTTT
cdr3_aa: CASSPGRERQPQHF
j_call: TRBJ1-5
v_call: TRBV3-1
d_call: -
clone_size: -

cdr3_nt: TGTGCCAGCAGCCCACAGGGCAAGAACTCCTACGAGCAGTACTTC
cdr3_aa: CASSPQGKNSYEQYF
j_call: TRBJ2-7
v_call: TRBV27
d_call: -
clone_size: -

cdr3_nt: TGTGCCAGCAGCGTGACAGGGGGGAAAGCCGGGGAGCTGTTTTTT
cdr3_aa: CASSVTGGKAGELFF
j_call: TRBJ2-2
v_call: TRBV7-7
d_call: TRBD1
clone_size: many

cdr3_nt: TGTGCCAGCAGCCCCGGGACAGGGGGCGCAGGGGGCTACACCTTC
cdr3_aa: CASSPGTGGAGGYTF
j_call: TRBJ1-2
v_call: TRBV6-1
d_call: TRBD1
clone_size: many

cdr3_nt: TGCAGTGCTAGAGATAGAGGACTAGCGGGGAACTCCTACGAGCAGTACTTC
cdr3_aa: CSARDRGLAGNSYEQYF
j_call: TRBJ2-7
v_call: TRBV20-1
d_call: TRBD2
clone_size: -

cdr3_nt: TGCAGCGTCCAGAGAGGGGGGCGAGGCGAAACAGATACGCAGTATTTT
cdr3_aa: CSVQRGGRGETDTQYF
j_call: TRBJ2-3
v_call: TRBV29-1
d_call: -
clone_size: many

cdr3_nt: TGTGCCAGCAGGCTGGACAGGGAAGATGGCTACACCTTC
cdr3_aa: CASRLDREDGYTF
j_call: TRBJ1-2
v_call: TRBV7-2
d_call: TRBD1
clone_size: many

cdr3_nt: TGCGCCAGCAGCAGTACCGGGACAGGGGCTAACTATGGCTACACCTTC
cdr3_aa: CASSSTGTGANYGYTF
j_call: TRBJ1-2
v_call: TRBV5-1
d_call: TRBD1
clone_size: many

cdr3_nt: TGCAGTGCTAGCAAGGGGGCGAAGGAGACCCACTACTTC
cdr3_aa: CSASKGAKETHYF
j_call: TRBJ2-5
v_call: TRBV20-1
d_call: TRBD1
clone_size: few

cdr3_nt: TGCAGTGCTTTACTAGCTGGGGAGACCCAGTACTTC
cdr3_aa: CSALLAGETQYF
j_call: TRBJ2-5
v_call: TRBV20-1
d_call: -
clone_size: many

cdr3_nt: TGTGCCACCAGTCCCGAAGGCGGGGGGTGGAAAAATGGCTACACCTTC
cdr3_aa: CATSPEGGGWKNGYTF
j_call: TRBJ1-2
v_call: TRBV15
d_call: -
clone_size: -

cdr3_nt: TGTGCCAGCAGCTTAGTAGCATACGAAGAGACCCAGTACTTC
cdr3_aa: CASSLVAYEETQYF
j_call: TRBJ2-5
v_call: TRBV7-9
d_call: -
clone_size: few

cdr3_nt: TGCAGTGCTAGTCGGACAGGGGCCACAGATACGCAGTATTTT
cdr3_aa: CSASRTGATDTQYF
j_call: TRBJ2-3
v_call: TRBV20-1
d_call: TRBD1
clone_size: many

cdr3_nt: TGTGCCAGCAGCGTCCCCCCCTATGGCTACACCTTC
cdr3_aa: CASSVPPYGYTF
j_call: TRBJ1-2
v_call: TRBV7-2
d_call: -
clone_size: few

cdr3_nt: TGCGCCAGCAGTTGGACAGGGGGAGACGGCTACACCTTC
cdr3_aa: CASSWTGGDGYTF
j_call: TRBJ1-2
v_call: TRBV5-1
d_call: TRBD1
clone_size: -

cdr3_nt: TGCGCCAGCAGCCAAGACCCTACTAGCGGAGGTACAGATACGCAGTATTTT
cdr3_aa: CASSQDPTSGGTDTQYF
j_call: TRBJ2-3
v_call: TRBV4-1
d_call: TRBD2
clone_size: -

cdr3_nt: TGTGCCAGCAGTTTATTTTGGGCCAGGGGGCTATCCAATGAGCAGTTCTTC
cdr3_aa: CASSLFWARGLSNEQFF
j_call: TRBJ2-1
v_call: TRBV27
d_call: TRBD1
clone_size: -

cdr3_nt: TGCAGCGTTGAAGATTGGGCCAACAGAGAAGCGATCCTAGACTATGGCTACACCTTC
cdr3_aa: CSVEDWANREAILDYGYTF
j_call: TRBJ1-2
v_call: TRBV29-1
d_call: -
clone_size: many

cdr3_nt: TGTGCCAGCAGCTTACAGACCAAAGGGAACACTGAAGCTTTCTTT
cdr3_aa: CASSLQTKGNTEAFF
j_call: TRBJ1-1
v_call: TRBV7-9
d_call: -
clone_size: -

cdr3_nt: TGTGCCACCAGCCCTCCGGGGACAGGACCTAAAGAGCAGTACTTC
cdr3_aa: CATSPPGTGPKEQYF
j_call: TRBJ2-7
v_call: TRBV15
d_call: TRBD1
clone_size: -

cdr3_nt: TGTGCCAGCAGTCCGGCGCCGGCCCTCCTTAGCAATCAGCCCCAGCATTTT
cdr3_aa: CASSPAPALLSNQPQHF
j_call: TRBJ1-5
v_call: TRBV12-3/TRBV12-4
d_call: -
clone_size: few

cdr3_nt: TGCAGCGTAGACGACCAGGGGGAGGGAGAGACCCAGTACTTC
cdr3_aa: CSVDDQGEGETQYF
j_call: TRBJ2-5
v_call: TRBV29-1
d_call: -
clone_size: -

cdr3_nt: TGTGCCAGCACCCCGTCGGGACTCCTGTACGAGCAGTACTTC
cdr3_aa: CASTPSGLLYEQYF
j_call: TRBJ2-7
v_call: TRBV5-6
d_call: -
clone_size: few

cdr3_nt: TGCAGCGTTGTGGCACTTTGGGGGAAAGCTTTCTTT
cdr3_aa: CSVVALWGKAFF
j_call: TRBJ1-1
v_call: TRBV29-1
d_call: -
clone_size: many

cdr3_nt: TGTGCCTCGTGGGGGACAGGACGATTGGGCGAGCAGTTCTTC
cdr3_aa: CASWGTGRLGEQFF
j_call: TRBJ2-1
v_call: TRBV5-5
d_call: TRBD1
clone_size: many

cdr3_nt: TGCAGCGTTGAGGGAGAAAGGAGGGGCACCGGGGAGCTGTTTTTT
cdr3_aa: CSVEGERRGTGELFF
j_call: TRBJ2-2
v_call: TRBV29-1
d_call: -
clone_size: many

cdr3_nt: TGTGCCAGCAGCCCAAACAGGGTCCCTAGGGAAAAACTGTTTTTT
cdr3_aa: CASSPNRVPREKLFF
j_call: TRBJ1-4
v_call: TRBV7-8
d_call: -
clone_size: -

cdr3_nt: TGCAGCTTTTACAGGGGGCCCGGGAACACTGAAGCTTTCTTT
cdr3_aa: CSFYRGPGNTEAFF
j_call: TRBJ1-1
v_call: TRBV29-1
d_call: TRBD1
clone_size: many

cdr3_nt: TGTGCCAGCAGCGAGGGCCCCCAGACAGACTACGAGCAGTACTTC
cdr3_aa: CASSEGPQTDYEQYF
j_call: TRBJ2-7
v_call: TRBV9
d_call: -
clone_size: many

cdr3_nt: TGTGCCAGCAGATTCGGGACTAATGGCTACACCTTC
cdr3_aa: CASRFGTNGYTF
j_call: TRBJ1-2
v_call: TRBV6-5
d_call: -
clone_size: -

cdr3_nt: TGTGCCAGCAGCCCCCCTACTAGCGGGGGGGCCCAGGTCACCGGGGAGCTGTTTTTT
cdr3_aa: CASSPPTSGGAQVTGELFF
j_call: TRBJ2-2
v_call: TRBV3-1
d_call: TRBD2
clone_size: few

cdr3_nt: TGCAGTGCTAGAGACCCGATAAGACATTCAACTAACTATGGCTACACCTTC
cdr3_aa: CSARDPIRHSTNYGYTF
j_call: TRBJ1-2
v_call: TRBV20-1
d_call: -
clone_size: few

cdr3_nt: TGTGCCAGCCGGTATGCAAACACCATATATTTT
cdr3_aa: CASRYANTIYF
j_call: TRBJ1-3
v_call: TRBV27
d_call: -
clone_size: -

cdr3_nt: TGCAGTGCTACCTGGACAGTTTACGAGCAGTACTTC
cdr3_aa: CSATWTVYEQYF
j_call: TRBJ2-7
v_call: TRBV20-1
d_call: -
clone_size: many

cdr3_nt: TGCAGTGCTAGAGATAGCCCGGAAGCTTTCTTT
cdr3_aa: CSARDSPEAFF
j_call: TRBJ1-1
v_call: TRBV20-1
d_call: -
clone_size: many

cdr3_nt: TGTGCCTGGAGCCCCTCAAACTATGGCTACACCTTC
cdr3_aa: CAWSPSNYGYTF
j_call: TRBJ1-2
v_call: TRBV30
d_call: -
clone_size: -

cdr3_nt: TGTGCCACCGCCGACAGGGACTCCTACGAGCAGTACTTC
cdr3_aa: CATADRDSYEQYF
j_call: TRBJ2-7
v_call: TRBV15
d_call: TRBD1
clone_size: many

cdr3_nt: TGTGCCATCAGTGAGTCGACCAGCGGGGGGCTCTCCGAAGAGACCCAGTACTTC
cdr3_aa: CAISESTSGGLSEETQYF
j_call: TRBJ2-5
v_call: TRBV10-3
d_call: TRBD2
clone_size: -

cdr3_nt: TGTGCCAGCAGTTTGATCTCCGGACCGTACAATCAGCCCCAGCATTTT
cdr3_aa: CASSLISGPYNQPQHF
j_call: TRBJ1-5
v_call: TRBV27
d_call: -
clone_size: many

cdr3_nt: TGTGCCAGCAGCTTAGAATTGGGACAGGGAAGGAAATCTGAAGCTTTCTTT
cdr3_aa: CASSLELGQGRKSEAFF
j_call: TRBJ1-1
v_call: TRBV7-9
d_call: TRBD1
clone_size: few

cdr3_nt: TGCAGTGCTCCAGGACTAGCGGGGCGCGGTGAATATACGCAGTATTTT
cdr3_aa: CSAPGLAGRGEYTQYF
j_call: TRBJ2-3
v_call: TRBV20-1
d_call: TRBD2
clone_size: many

cdr3_nt: TGTGCAAGTCGCTTAGAGGGACAGGGGGTATTTTTAGAGACCCAGTACTTC
cdr3_aa: CASRLEGQGVFLETQYF
j_call: TRBJ2-5
v_call: TRBV12-2
d_call: -
clone_size: once

cdr3_nt: TGCAGTGCTCCTCGAGGGGGCAATGAGCAGTTCTTC
cdr3_aa: CSAPRGGNEQFF
j_call: TRBJ2-1
v_call: TRBV20-1
d_call: -
clone_size: many

cdr3_nt: TGTGCCAGCAGCTCTTACCGGTCTCGTCGGACAGGGACTGAAGCTTTCTTT
cdr3_aa: CASSSYRSRRTGTEAFF
j_call: TRBJ1-1
v_call: TRBV11-1
d_call: TRBD1
clone_size: -

cdr3_nt: TGTGCCAGCAGTTATCAATTGGGGCCTATGGGAAAAAACACCATATATTTT
cdr3_aa: CASSYQLGPMGKNTIYF
j_call: TRBJ1-3
v_call: TRBV6-5
d_call: -
clone_size: few

cdr3_nt: TGTGCCAGCAGTGGAGGGGGTGACTATGGCTACACCTTC
cdr3_aa: CASSGGGDYGYTF
j_call: TRBJ1-2
v_call: TRBV12-3/TRBV12-4
d_call: -
clone_size: -

cdr3_nt: TGCGCCACCGCGACTCGTCCCGAGACAGATACGCAGTATTTT
cdr3_aa: CATATRPETDTQYF
j_call: TRBJ2-3
v_call: TRBV5-1
d_call: -
clone_size: -

cdr3_nt: TGTGCCAGCAGCAAAGAGGGACAGGGTGACCAGCCCCAGCATTTT
cdr3_aa: CASSKEGQGDQPQHF
j_call: TRBJ1-5
v_call: TRBV21-1
d_call: -
clone_size: few

cdr3_nt: TGTGCCAGCAGCTTGGGGCAGGCGGACGCAACTAATGAAAAACTGTTTTTT
cdr3_aa: CASSLGQADATNEKLFF
j_call: TRBJ1-4
v_call: TRBV5-6
d_call: -
clone_size: -

cdr3_nt: TGCAGTGCTAGAGTGGACGGCGAAAACACCATATATTTT
cdr3_aa: CSARVDGENTIYF
j_call: TRBJ1-3
v_call: TRBV20-1
d_call: -
clone_size: many

cdr3_nt: TGTGCCAGCAGTTTCGGGAAGGCGATCTTAACTGAAGCTTTCTTT
cdr3_aa: CASSFGKAILTEAFF
j_call: TRBJ1-1
v_call: TRBV6-5
d_call: -
clone_size: many